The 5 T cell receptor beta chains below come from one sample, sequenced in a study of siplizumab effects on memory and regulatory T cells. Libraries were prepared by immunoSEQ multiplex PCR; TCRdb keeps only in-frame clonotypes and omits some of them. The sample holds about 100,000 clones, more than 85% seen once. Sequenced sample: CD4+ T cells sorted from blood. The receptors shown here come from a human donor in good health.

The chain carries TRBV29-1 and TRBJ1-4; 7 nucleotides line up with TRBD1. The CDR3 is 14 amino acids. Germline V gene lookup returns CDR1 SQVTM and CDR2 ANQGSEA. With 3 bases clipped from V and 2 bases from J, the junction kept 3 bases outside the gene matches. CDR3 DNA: TGCAGCGTTGATGAACAGGGGACTAATGAAAAACTGTTTTTT. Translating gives CSVDEQGTNEKLFF.

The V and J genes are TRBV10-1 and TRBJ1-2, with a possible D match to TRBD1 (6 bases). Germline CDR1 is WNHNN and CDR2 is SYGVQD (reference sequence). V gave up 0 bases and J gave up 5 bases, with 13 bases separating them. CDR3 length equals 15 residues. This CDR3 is CASSESDSRGYGYTF. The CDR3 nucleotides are TGCGCCAGCAGTGAGTCGGACAGCCGAGGGTATGGCTACACCTTC.

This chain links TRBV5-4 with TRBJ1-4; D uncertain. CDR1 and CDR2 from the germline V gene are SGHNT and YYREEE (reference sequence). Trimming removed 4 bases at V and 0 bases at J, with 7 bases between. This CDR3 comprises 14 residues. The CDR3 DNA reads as TGTGCCAGCAGCGAGCGTTCAACTAATGAAAAACTGTTTTTT. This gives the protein CASSERSTNEKLFF.

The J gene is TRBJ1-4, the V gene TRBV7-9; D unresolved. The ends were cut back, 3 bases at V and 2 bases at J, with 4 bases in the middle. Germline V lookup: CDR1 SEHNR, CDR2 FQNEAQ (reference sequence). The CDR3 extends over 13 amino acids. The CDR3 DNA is TGTGCCAGCAGCTTTTCGACTAATGAAAAACTGTTTTTT. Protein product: CASSFSTNEKLFF.

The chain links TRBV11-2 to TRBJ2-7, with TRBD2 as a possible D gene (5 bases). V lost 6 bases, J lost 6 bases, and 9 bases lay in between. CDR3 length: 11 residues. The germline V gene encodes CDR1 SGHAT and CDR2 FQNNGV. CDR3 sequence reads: CASRSGFEQYF. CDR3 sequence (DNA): TGTGCCAGCAGATCGGGGTTCGAGCAGTACTTC.